This T cell receptor (beta chain) is drawn from a study of PD-1 blockade in classical Hodgkin lymphoma. V gave up 8 bases and J gave up 4 bases; unmatched junction bases: 5. CDR3 length: 12 amino acids. Germline V gene sequence: CDR1 SNHLY, CDR2 FYNNEI. Here immunoSEQ multiplex PCR was the method, and the copy in TCRdb shows in-frame clones only, minus some. The sample carries about 94,000 clones, about 88% recorded once. Each of the patients experienced relapse following autologous stem cell transplantation, and their brentuximab vedotin exposure differed. The sample in question was peripheral blood mononuclear cells (PBMCs), obtained before the second cycle of nivolumab. This chain links TRBV2 with TRBJ2-7; TRBD2 matches 7 bases. The sequence was obtained from a human donor with classical Hodgkin lymphoma. CDR3 bases: TGTGCCAGCGGCCCTAGCGGATACGAGCAGTACTTC. It translates to CASGPSGYEQYF.